This T cell receptor beta chain was documented in a study of patients and donors after allogeneic stem cell transplantation. Trimming at V came to 0 bases and at J to 0 bases, leaving 9 bases not matched to a gene. CDR3 length: 18 amino acids. This clonotype has only a few counts. TCRdb reprocessed the RT-PCR reads via MiXCR and lists one record per CDR3 protein. The top ten hold roughly 6.4% of the sample, which has about a million distinct CDR3 sequences, roughly 17% seen once. The sequencing input was blood, either unsorted or a sorted T cell fraction (not recorded which). The clonotype was recovered from a human donor who was either an allogeneic HSCT recipient or a stem cell or donor lymphocyte infusion donor (not recorded which). It is not recorded whose cells these are; they may come from a transplant donor. The J gene is TRBJ1-1, the V gene TRBV12-3 or TRBV12-4; 8 bases are a match to TRBD1. CDR3 sequence reads: CASSLARQGTFMNTEAFF. The CDR3 DNA follows: TGTGCCAGCAGTTTAGCGCGACAGGGGACTTTCATGAACACTGAAGCTTTCTTT.